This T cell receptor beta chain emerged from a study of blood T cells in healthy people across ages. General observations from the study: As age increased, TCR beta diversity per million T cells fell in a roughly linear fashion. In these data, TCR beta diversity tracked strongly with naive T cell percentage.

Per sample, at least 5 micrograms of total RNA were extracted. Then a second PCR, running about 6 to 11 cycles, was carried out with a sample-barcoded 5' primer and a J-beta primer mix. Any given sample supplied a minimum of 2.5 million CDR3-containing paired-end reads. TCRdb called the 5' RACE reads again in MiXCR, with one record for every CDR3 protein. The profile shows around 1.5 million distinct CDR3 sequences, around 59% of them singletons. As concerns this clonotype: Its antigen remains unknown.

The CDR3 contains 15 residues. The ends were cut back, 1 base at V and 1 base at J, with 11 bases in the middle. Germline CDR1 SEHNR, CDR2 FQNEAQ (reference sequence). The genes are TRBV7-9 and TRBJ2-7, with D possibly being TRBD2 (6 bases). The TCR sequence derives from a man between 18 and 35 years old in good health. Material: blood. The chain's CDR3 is CASSLVGEESYEQYF. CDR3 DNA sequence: TGTGCCAGCAGCTTAGTGGGGGAGGAATCCTACGAGCAGTACTTC.